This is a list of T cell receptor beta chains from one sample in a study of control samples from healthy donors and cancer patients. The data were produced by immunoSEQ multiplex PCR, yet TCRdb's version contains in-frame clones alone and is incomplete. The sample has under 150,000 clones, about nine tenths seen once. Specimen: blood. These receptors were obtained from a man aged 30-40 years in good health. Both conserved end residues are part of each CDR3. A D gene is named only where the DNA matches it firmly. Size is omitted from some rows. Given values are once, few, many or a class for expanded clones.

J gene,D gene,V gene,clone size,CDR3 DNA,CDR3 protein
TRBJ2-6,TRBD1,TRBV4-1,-,TGCGCCAGCAGCCAAGATGGGACAGGGGCCTACTCTGGGGCCAACGTCCTGACTTTC,CASSQDGTGAYSGANVLTF
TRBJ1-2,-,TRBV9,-,TGTGCCAGCAGTCGTAACGAAGAAGGCTACACCTTC,CASSRNEEGYTF
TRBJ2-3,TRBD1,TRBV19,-,TGTGCCAGTAGCCGATGGGACAGGGGCACAGATACGCAGTATTTT,CASSRWDRGTDTQYF
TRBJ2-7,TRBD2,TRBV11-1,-,TGTGCCAGCAGCTTACGGGAGGGCTACGAGCAGTACTTC,CASSLREGYEQYF
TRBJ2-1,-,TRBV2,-,TGTGCCAGCAGTGAAGGTGCCTCGGGACACTACAATGAGCAGTTCTTC,CASSEGASGHYNEQFF
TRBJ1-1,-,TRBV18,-,TGTGCCAGCTCACCCAGACAGAGGGAAGAAGCTTTCTTT,CASSPRQREEAFF
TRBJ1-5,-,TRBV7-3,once,TGTGCCAGCAGCTTAATGTGGGTCGGCATCAATCAGCCCCAGCATTTT,CASSLMWVGINQPQHF
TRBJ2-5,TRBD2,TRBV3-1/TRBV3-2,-,TGTGCCACCTTAGGCGCCAGCGGGGGCCCGGAGACCCAGTACTTC,CATLGASGGPETQYF
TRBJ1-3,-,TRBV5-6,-,TGTGCCAGCAGCCGGGGCGCGTTAGGAAACACCATATATTTT,CASSRGALGNTIYF
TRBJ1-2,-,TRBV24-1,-,TGTGCCACCAGTGAGGCCTTGGGGGGGGCTAACTATGGCTACACCTTC,CATSEALGGANYGYTF
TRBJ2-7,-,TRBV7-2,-,TGTGCCAGCAGCTCTACCCCAGGCTACGAGCAGTACTTC,CASSSTPGYEQYF
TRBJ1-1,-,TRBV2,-,TGTGCCAGCAGTGTCGACAGCACTGAAGCTTTCTTT,CASSVDSTEAFF
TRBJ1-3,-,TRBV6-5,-,TGTGCCAGCAACGAGAGGGGGGCAACTGGAAACACCATATATTTT,CASNERGATGNTIYF
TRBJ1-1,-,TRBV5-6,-,TGTGCCAGCAGCTTGCCTACAACTGAGGACACTGAAGCTTTCTTT,CASSLPTTEDTEAFF
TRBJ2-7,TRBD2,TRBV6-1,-,TGTGCCAGCAGTGAAGCGGTCGGGCGAGCGGGAGACGAGCAGTACTTC,CASSEAVGRAGDEQYF
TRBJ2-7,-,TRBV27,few,TGTGCCAGCAGTTCCGGGCTTATGGGCGAGCAGTACTTC,CASSSGLMGEQYF
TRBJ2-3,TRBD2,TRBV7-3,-,TGTGCCAGCAGCCCCTGGGGAGGGGGCACAGATACGCAGTATTTT,CASSPWGGGTDTQYF
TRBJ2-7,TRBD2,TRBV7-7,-,TGTGCTAGCAGCTTTCCGGCTCTAGCGGAAATCTGGGGCGAGCAGTACTTC,CASSFPALAEIWGEQYF
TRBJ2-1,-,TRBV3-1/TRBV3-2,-,TGTGCCAGCAGCCCGTACCTGGCGGGGGCCGAAAATGAGCAGTTCTTC,CASSPYLAGAENEQFF
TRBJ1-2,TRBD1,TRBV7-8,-,TGTGCCAGCAGCAAGGGGACAGCCTATGGCTACACCTTC,CASSKGTAYGYTF
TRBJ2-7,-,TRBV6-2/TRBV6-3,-,TGTGCCAGCAGTTACTCCTTTGGCACCTACGAGCAGTACTTC,CASSYSFGTYEQYF
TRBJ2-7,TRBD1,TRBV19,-,TGTGCCAGTAGTTCGACAGGGGGCGGGTACGAGCAGTACTTC,CASSSTGGGYEQYF
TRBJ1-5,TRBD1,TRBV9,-,TGTGCCAGCAGCGTAGGAGCCGGGACAGCAAATCAGCCCCAGCATTTT,CASSVGAGTANQPQHF
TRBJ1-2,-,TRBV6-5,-,TGTGCCAGCAGTTACAGGGGCCCCTATGGCTACACCTTC,CASSYRGPYGYTF
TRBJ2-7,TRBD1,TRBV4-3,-,TGCGCCAGCAGCCAAACCTCGAACAGGGGATTATCCTACGAGCAGTACTTC,CASSQTSNRGLSYEQYF
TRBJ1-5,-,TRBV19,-,TGTGCCAGTAGCCAACAGGGAATCCAGCCCCAGCATTTT,CASSQQGIQPQHF
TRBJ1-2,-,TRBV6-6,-,TGTGCCAGCAGAATGGGGGGATCGGACTATGGCTACACCTTC,CASRMGGSDYGYTF
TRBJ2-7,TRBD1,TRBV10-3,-,TGTGCCATCAGTAGAACCGGGACAGAGCAATACGAGCAGTACTTC,CAISRTGTEQYEQYF
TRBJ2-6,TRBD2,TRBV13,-,TGTGCCAGCAGCTGGGGGACTAGCGTTGACTCTGGGGCCAACGTCCTGACTTTC,CASSWGTSVDSGANVLTF
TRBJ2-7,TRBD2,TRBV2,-,TGTGCCAGCAGTGAATCTATAGCGGGGGTGTCAGAGCAGTACTTC,CASSESIAGVSEQYF
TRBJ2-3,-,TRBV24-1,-,TGTGCCACCAGTGATTCCAAAGATACGCAGTATTTT,CATSDSKDTQYF
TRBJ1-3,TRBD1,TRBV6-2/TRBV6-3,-,TGTGCCAGCAGTCCCCGGGACAGGCCCAGCTCTGGAAACACCATATATTTT,CASSPRDRPSSGNTIYF
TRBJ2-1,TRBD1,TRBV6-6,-,TGTGCCAGCACCCAGGGACAGGGGATCTACAATGAGCAGTTCTTC,CASTQGQGIYNEQFF
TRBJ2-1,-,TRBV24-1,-,TGTGCCACCAGTGATTTCCCTGCGGCAGGGTCCCTGGGGAGTCCCCACAATGAGCAGTTCTTC,CATSDFPAAGSLGSPHNEQFF
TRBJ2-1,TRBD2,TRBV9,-,TGTGCCAGCAGCGTAGATCTCCCTAGCGGGGGGCGGAATGAGCAGTTCTTC,CASSVDLPSGGRNEQFF
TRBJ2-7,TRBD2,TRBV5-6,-,TGTGCCAGCAGCTTTAGCGGGGTTACCTACGAGCAGTACTTC,CASSFSGVTYEQYF
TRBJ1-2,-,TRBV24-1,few,TGTGCCACCAGTGATCCCGGGACGAGGAAAAACTATGGCTACACCTTC,CATSDPGTRKNYGYTF
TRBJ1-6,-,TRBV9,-,TGTGCCAGCAGCGCCTTATTGGTTTCACCCCTCCACTTT,CASSALLVSPLHF
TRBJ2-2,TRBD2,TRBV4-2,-,TGTGCCAGCAGCCAAGTCCCGGGACTATTCCCCGGGGAGCTGTTTTTT,CASSQVPGLFPGELFF
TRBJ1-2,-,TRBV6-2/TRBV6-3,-,TGTGCCAGCAGTTATCTCAATTATGGCTACACCTTC,CASSYLNYGYTF
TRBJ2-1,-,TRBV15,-,TGTGCCACCAGCAGAGAGAGCGATACCCCCTCCTGGTTCTTC,CATSRESDTPSWFF
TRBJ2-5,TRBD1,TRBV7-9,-,TGTGCCAGCAGCTTCCGGACAGGGGGCAGAGAGACCCAGTACTTC,CASSFRTGGRETQYF
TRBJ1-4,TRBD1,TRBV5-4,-,TGTGCCAGCAGTTTTTCACAGGGGGCGCGGGAAAAACTGTTTTTT,CASSFSQGAREKLFF
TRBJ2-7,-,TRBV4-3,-,TGCGCCAGCAGCCAAGAGGTGGGGAGCTCCTACGAGCAGTACTTC,CASSQEVGSSYEQYF